These 20 T cell receptor beta chains share one sample of origin, sequenced in a study of control samples from healthy donors and cancer patients. Using immunoSEQ multiplex PCR, the repertoire was profiled, and TCRdb retains in-frame clones only, with some absent. The profile shows about 180,000 clones, around 89% of them singletons. Input material: blood. The receptors here all came from a woman in her forties or fifties in good health.

V is TRBV28 and J is TRBJ2-7; TRBD2 matches 9 bases. After removal of 1 base from V and 3 bases from J, the junction contained 4 bases not matched to a gene. The CDR3 is 15 amino acids. CDR1 and CDR2 from the germline V gene are MDHEN and SYDVKM. CDR3 nucleotides: TGTGCCAGCAGTTTATACCTACTAGCGGGCTACGAGCAGTACTTC. Translation gives CASSLYLLAGYEQYF. The complete variable domain, with remaining parts taken from reference TRBV28 and TRBJ2-7, reads DVKVTQSSRYLVKRTGEKVFLECVQDMDHENMFWYRQDPGLGLRLIYFSYDVKMKEKGDIPEGYSVSREKKERFSLILESASTNQTSMYLCASSLYLLAGYEQYFGPGTRLTVT.

The rearrangement joins TRBV19 to TRBJ1-5, with D possibly TRBD1 on 6 matching bases. The CDR3 covers 15 residues. V lost 1 base, J lost 6 bases, and 13 bases lay in between. CDR1 and CDR2 from the germline V gene are LNHDA and SQIVND (reference sequence). CDR3 DNA: TGTGCCAGTAGTATAGGGGACACCCGACCTCAGCCCCAGCATTTT. This translates into CASSIGDTRPQPQHF.

The rearrangement uses TRBV10-3 and TRBJ1-2, with D unclear. The CDR3 is 13 residues long. Trimming pared 2 bases from V and 6 bases from J, leaving 10 bases between. Germline loops: CDR1 ENHRY, CDR2 SYGVKD. The CDR3 is CAISERGRDGYTF. In nucleotides, the CDR3 is TGTGCCATCAGTGAGCGGGGAAGGGATGGCTACACCTTC.

The chain uses TRBV6-6 and TRBJ2-1, with 7 bases matching TRBD1. CDR1 is MNHNY and CDR2 is SVGAGI in the germline V gene (reference sequence). The CDR3 contains 16 residues. Trimming cost V 6 bases and J 0 bases; bases outside gene matches: 8. The chain's CDR3 is CASRVQGRSSYNEQFF. CDR3 bases: TGTGCCAGCAGGGTACAGGGGAGAAGCTCCTACAATGAGCAGTTCTTC.

The chain combines TRBV19 with TRBJ1-2, with 7 bases fitting TRBD1. V shed 6 bases and J 8 bases; nucleotides not matched to a gene: 12. The CDR3 covers 14 residues. Per germline, CDR1 LNHDA and CDR2 SQIVND (reference sequence). The CDR3 loop is CASSPRDSPGGYTF. The CDR3 nucleotides are TGTGCCAGTAGCCCTCGGGACAGTCCCGGGGGCTACACCTTC.

This sequence joins TRBV3-1 (or the pseudogene TRBV3-2) and TRBJ2-7; tentative D call: TRBD1 (5 bases). There are 12 residues in the CDR3. The germline gives CDR1 LGHDT, CDR2 YNNKEL (reference sequence). V shed 4 bases and J shed 6 bases, with 10 bases lying between them. CDR3 sequence (DNA): TGTGCCAGCAGCCTAGGGGTTGGCGAGCAGTACTTC. As protein: CASSLGVGEQYF.

For the CDR3, the DNA is TGTGCCAGAAGCTTGAGGAGGGATCATGGCTACACCTTC. It codes for CARSLRRDHGYTF. The V gene is TRBV5-3, the J gene TRBJ1-2; D gene uncertain. TRBV5-3 counts as an open reading frame of uncertain function. There are 13 residues in the CDR3. V lost 1 base and J 6 bases, leaving 10 bases between the germline ends.

This chain uses TRBV7-9 with TRBJ1-6; D may be TRBD1 (5 bases). This CDR3 spans 15 amino acids. V was clipped by 2 bases and J by 10 bases, with 15 bases between them. CDR1 is SEHNR and CDR2 is FQNEAQ in the germline V gene (reference sequence). The CDR3 coding sequence is TGTGCCAGCAGCTTAAACGCAGGGCCGGTCTCACCCCTCCACTTT. Translating it yields CASSLNAGPVSPLHF.

In this sample, this clone turned up once. V and J are TRBV6-5 and TRBJ1-5, with D unresolved. CDR3 size: 16 residues. Trimming took 2 bases from V and 6 from J, leaving 17 bases between them. Germline V gene sequence: CDR1 MNHEY, CDR2 SVGAGI. CDR3 nucleotides: TGTGCCAGCAGTTACAGACGGAACAGCCAAGTTCAGCCCCAGCATTTT. Amino acids: CASSYRRNSQVQPQHF.

J is TRBJ1-1 and V is TRBV11-2; D not certain. Trimming cost V 0 bases and J 4 bases, with 12 bases left between them. The length of the CDR3 is 15 residues. Germline CDR1 is SGHAT and CDR2 is FQNNGV. This CDR3 reads CASSLDHSVRTEAFF. CDR3 coding DNA: TGTGCCAGCAGCTTAGATCATTCAGTCCGCACTGAAGCTTTCTTT.

The chain recombines TRBV6-5 with TRBJ2-7; D is unclear. With 2 bases removed from V and 0 bases from J, the gap between germline ends came to 8 bases. The length of the CDR3 is 14 residues. Per the germline V gene, CDR1 is MNHEY and CDR2 is SVGAGI. The CDR3 here is CASSYRRSSYEQYF. The CDR3 DNA reads TGTGCCAGCAGTTACCGTCGGAGCTCCTACGAGCAGTACTTC.

The rearrangement uses TRBV4-3 and TRBJ1-1, with D unclear. CDR1 is LGHNA and CDR2 is YSLEER in the germline V gene. V lost 3 bases and J 0 bases, leaving 5 bases between the germline ends. This CDR3 spans 13 amino acids. CDR3 sequence (DNA): TGCGCCAGCAGCCACGAGTTGAACACTGAAGCTTTCTTT. The encoded protein is CASSHELNTEAFF.

The genes are TRBV25-1 and TRBJ1-6; no definite D call. CDR1 is MGHDK and CDR2 is SYGVNS in the germline V gene. There are 13 residues in the CDR3. Between the trimmed V and J ends, which lost 7 bases and 4 bases, there was a span of 8 bases. The CDR3 DNA is TGTGCCAGCAAAGTACAGTATAATTCACCCCTCCACTTT. Residues: CASKVQYNSPLHF.

This clone was counted between two and nine times. The chain employs TRBV4-1 and TRBJ1-1; D is perhaps TRBD1 (5 bases). Germline CDR1 MGHRA, CDR2 YSYEKL. The V end lost 8 bases, the J end lost 11 bases, and 18 bases lay between the germline ends. The CDR3 consists of 12 residues. In DNA form, the CDR3 reads TGCGCCAGCTCCCCAGGGTTCTCGGGGGCTTTCTTT. Translation gives CASSPGFSGAFF.

The rearrangement links TRBV21-1 to TRBJ1-1; the table's D call of TRBD1 was not tested on the DNA. TRBV21-1 is reported as a pseudogene. The CDR3 covers 16 residues. The CDR3 is CASASSRGAQRTEAFF. The CDR3 coding sequence is TGTGCCAGTGCGTCATCCAGGGGGGCCCAACGGACTGAAGCTTTCTTT.

This clone was seen more than once but under ten times. The chain has TRBV20-1 and TRBJ2-7, with a tentative D call TRBD1 (6 bases). Germline V gene data show CDR1 as DFQATT and CDR2 as SNEGSKA (reference sequence). With 3 bases removed from V and 2 bases from J, the gap between germline ends came to 14 bases. The CDR3 is made up of 14 amino acids. The CDR3 sequence: CSASPAGATYEQYF. The CDR3 nucleotides read TGCAGTGCTAGTCCGGCAGGGGCTACCTACGAGCAGTACTTC.

The chain employs TRBV19 and TRBJ1-1; 8 bases align to TRBD1. In germline, CDR1 is LNHDA, CDR2 SQIVND (reference sequence). The V segment lost 3 bases and the J segment 12 bases; nucleotides outside the gene matches: 9. CDR3 length: 13 amino acids. CDR3 DNA: TGTGCCAGTAGTATCCCAGGGGGCGATAATCCTTTCTTT. It translates to CASSIPGGDNPFF. Full variable domain (missing parts from reference TRBV19 and TRBJ1-1): DGGITQSPKYLFRKEGQNVTLSCEQNLNHDAMYWYRQDPGQGLRLIYYSQIVNDFQKGDIAEGYSVSREKKESFPLTVTSAQKNPTAFYLCASSIPGGDNPFFGQGTRLTVV.

The V and J genes are TRBV7-3 and TRBJ2-2; weak D call: TRBD2 (5 bases). Germline-derived CDR1 and CDR2 are SGHTA and FQGTGA. V dropped 1 base and J dropped 0 bases, with 12 bases sitting between them. The CDR3 length is 17 residues. CDR3 amino acids: CASSLSGSGTNTGELFF. The CDR3 bases are TGTGCCAGCAGCTTAAGTGGGAGCGGTACGAACACCGGGGAGCTGTTTTTT.

The chain joins TRBV9 to TRBJ1-4; D ambiguous. Germline V gene sequence: CDR1 SGDLS, CDR2 YYNGEE. V was cut by 2 bases and J by 7 bases, with 12 bases left in between. This CDR3 region has 14 residues. The CDR3: CASSVSPSSEKLFF. CDR3 bases: TGTGCCAGCAGCGTCTCGCCAAGCAGTGAAAAACTGTTTTTT.

This clone was seen only once. The chain employs TRBV5-5 and TRBJ2-2; 7 nucleotides match TRBD2. CDR3 length: 15 residues. CDR1 and CDR2 from the germline V gene are SGHKS and YYEKEE (reference sequence). V shed 5 bases and J 4 bases; nucleotides not matched to a gene: 8. CDR3 DNA: TGTGCCAGCAGTGAGCTAGCGGTTTCCACCGGGGAGCTGTTTTTT. Translation gives CASSELAVSTGELFF.